This TCR beta chain emerged from a study of identical twins. Whole-study results and caveats: Insertion counts were lower in abundant cord blood beta clonotypes, a trend that memory repertoires did not show. Less excess twin sharing appeared in beta out-of-frame sequences.

Trimming removed 3 bases from V and 7 bases from J, with 14 bases in between. Looked up from germline, CDR1 is SGHRS and CDR2 is YFSETQ. This CDR3 spans 14 amino acids. A universal primer site was created by template switching, with the cDNA bearing unique molecular identifiers. From the 5' RACE reads, TCRdb called clonotypes with MiXCR, one entry per CDR3 protein. The sample has under 900,000 distinct CDR3 sequences, roughly 20% seen once. Details on this clonotype: The antigen is unknown.

The same data also contributed to another study, on T cells expressing NK-cell markers.

The sequence was obtained from a woman aged 18 to 35 in good health. Sequences were obtained from PBMCs. The chain is built from TRBV5-1 and TRBJ2-1; D is unclear. CDR3 nucleotides: TGCGCCAGCAGCTGGGATCATTCCAAGAATGAGCAGTTCTTC. Encoded protein: CASSWDHSKNEQFF.